The clone carrying this T cell receptor (beta chain) turned up a few times. Its antigen is still unknown. There are 13 residues in the CDR3. Germline CDR1 is KGHSH and CDR2 is LQKENI. Trimming took off 1 base at V and 7 bases at J, with 7 bases between the two ends. Each CDR3 protein gets one entry after TCRdb re-called the 5' RACE reads with MiXCR. In the table there are some 240,000 distinct CDR3 sequences, around 7.8% of which are singletons. This entry is derived from a study of CD8 T cells in ankylosing spondylitis. Regarding the study as a whole: Disease-linked clones reportedly concentrated significantly in matched ankylosing spondylitis synovial fluid. Seemingly characteristic of ankylosing spondylitis blood was a TCR beta motif consisting of 7 or 8 highly homologous variants.

The receptor was derived from a male donor with ankylosing spondylitis or in good health (not recorded which). The V and J genes are TRBV18 and TRBJ2-2; D remains ambiguous. Sample: blood, either unsorted or a sorted T cell fraction (not recorded which). CDR3 in amino acids: CASSPRSIGELFF. Written as DNA, the CDR3 is TGTGCCAGCTCACCACGGAGTATCGGGGAGCTGTTTTTT.